These T cell receptor beta chains were read from a single sample in a study of control samples from healthy donors and cancer patients. Data came from immunoSEQ multiplex PCR; TCRdb stores just in-frame clones and leaves some out. The sample consists of about 130,000 clones, 90% of them appearing once. The sequenced sample was blood. These receptors originate from a man between 40 and 49 years old in good health. Each CDR3 is given with its conserved first and last residue. Fields, in order: clone size, D gene, J gene, V gene, CDR3 DNA, CDR3 protein. A D gene is named only where the DNA matches it firmly. Size tells how often a clone was seen (once, few, many) or the class of an expanded clone, and some rows leave it out.

- TRBD2 TRBJ2-2 TRBV12-3/TRBV12-4 TGTGCCAGCAGTTTAACTAGCGCCGGGGAGCTGTTTTTT CASSLTSAGELFF
few TRBD1 TRBJ1-4 TRBV4-1 TGCGCCAGCAGCCAAGATCCAACGCGGACAGGGAGACTGTTTTTT CASSQDPTRTGRLFF
- - TRBJ2-6 TRBV3-1/TRBV3-2 TGTGCCAGCAGCCAAAGTTCTGGGGCCAACGTCCTGACTTTC CASSQSSGANVLTF
- - TRBJ2-3 TRBV5-4 TGTGCCAGCAGCTCACGGGGGGCTTTCACAGATACGCAGTATTTT CASSSRGAFTDTQYF
- - TRBJ1-4 TRBV19 TGTGCCAGTAGTCGGACGGGGAGGAATGAAAAACTGTTTTTT CASSRTGRNEKLFF
- - TRBJ1-5 TRBV15 TGTGCCACCAGCAGAGTTAGGGTGGGAAGCAATCAGCCCCAGCATTTT CATSRVRVGSNQPQHF
- - TRBJ2-6 TRBV5-1 TGCGCCAGCAGATTAACAGGTGCCGGGGCCAACGTCCTGACTTTC CASRLTGAGANVLTF
- TRBD2 TRBJ2-3 TRBV9 TGTGCCAGCAGCGTTAGCGGGGGAGCGGTCACAGATACGCAGTATTTT CASSVSGGAVTDTQYF
- - TRBJ2-6 TRBV4-1 TGCGCCAGCAGCCAAACTTTATCTGGGGCCAACGTCCTGACTTTC CASSQTLSGANVLTF
- TRBD1 TRBJ2-5 TRBV2 TGTGCCAGCGAACAGGGGCCGCAAGAGACCCAGTACTTC CASEQGPQETQYF